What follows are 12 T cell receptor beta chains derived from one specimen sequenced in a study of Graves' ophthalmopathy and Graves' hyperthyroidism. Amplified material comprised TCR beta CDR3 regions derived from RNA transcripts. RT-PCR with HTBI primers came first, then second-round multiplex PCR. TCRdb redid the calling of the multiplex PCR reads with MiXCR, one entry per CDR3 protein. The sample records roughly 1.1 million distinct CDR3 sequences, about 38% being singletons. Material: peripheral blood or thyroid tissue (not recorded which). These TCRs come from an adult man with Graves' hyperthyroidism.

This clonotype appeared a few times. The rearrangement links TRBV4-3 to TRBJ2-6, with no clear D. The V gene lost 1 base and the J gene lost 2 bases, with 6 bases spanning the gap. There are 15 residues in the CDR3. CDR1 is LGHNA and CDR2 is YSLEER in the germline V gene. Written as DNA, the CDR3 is TGCGCCAGCAGCCAAGGGGTCCCTGGGGCCAACGTCCTGACTTTC. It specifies CASSQGVPGANVLTF.

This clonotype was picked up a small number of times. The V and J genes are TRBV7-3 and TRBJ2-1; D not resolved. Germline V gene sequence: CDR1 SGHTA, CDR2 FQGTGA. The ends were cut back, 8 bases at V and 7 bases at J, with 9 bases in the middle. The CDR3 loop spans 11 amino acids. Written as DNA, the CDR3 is TGTGCCAGCGGTCTAGGAAATGAGCAGTTCTTC. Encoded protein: CASGLGNEQFF.

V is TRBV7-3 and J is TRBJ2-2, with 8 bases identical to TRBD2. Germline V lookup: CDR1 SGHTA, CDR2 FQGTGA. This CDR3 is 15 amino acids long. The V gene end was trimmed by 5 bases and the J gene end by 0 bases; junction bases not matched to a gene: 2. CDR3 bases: TGTGCCAGCAGCCGTAGCGGGGCGAACACCGGGGAGCTGTTTTTT. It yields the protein CASSRSGANTGELFF. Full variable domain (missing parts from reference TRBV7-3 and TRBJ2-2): GAGVSQTPSNKVTEKGKYVELRCDPISGHTALYWYRQSLGQGPEFLIYFQGTGAADDSGLPNDRFFAVRPEGSVSTLKIQRTERGDSAVYLCASSRSGANTGELFFGEGSRLTVL.

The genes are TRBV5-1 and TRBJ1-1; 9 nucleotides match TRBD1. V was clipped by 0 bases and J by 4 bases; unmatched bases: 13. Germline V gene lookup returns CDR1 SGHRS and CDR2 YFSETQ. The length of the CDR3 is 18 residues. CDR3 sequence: CASSLAGTGSGARTEAFF. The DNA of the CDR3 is TGCGCCAGCAGCTTGGCCGGGACAGGGAGCGGAGCGCGCACTGAAGCTTTCTTT.

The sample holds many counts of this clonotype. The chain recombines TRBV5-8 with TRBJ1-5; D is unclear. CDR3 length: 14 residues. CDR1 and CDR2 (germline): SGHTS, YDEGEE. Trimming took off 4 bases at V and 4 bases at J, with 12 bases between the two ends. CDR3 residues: CASSERRANQPQHF. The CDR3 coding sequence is TGTGCCAGCAGCGAACGGCGGGCTAATCAGCCCCAGCATTTT. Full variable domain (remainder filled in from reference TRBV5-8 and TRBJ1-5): EAGVTQSPTHLIKTRGQQATLRCSPISGHTSVYWYQQALGLGLQFLLWYDEGEERNRGNFPPRFSGRQFPNYSSELNVNALELEDSALYLCASSERRANQPQHFGDGTRLSIL.

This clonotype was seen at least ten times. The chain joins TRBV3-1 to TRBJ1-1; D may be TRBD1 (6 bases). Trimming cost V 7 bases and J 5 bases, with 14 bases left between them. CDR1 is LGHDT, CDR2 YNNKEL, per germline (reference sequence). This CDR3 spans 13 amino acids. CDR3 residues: CASNRGAGTEAFF. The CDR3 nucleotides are TGTGCCAGCAATCGGGGGGCAGGAACTGAAGCTTTCTTT.

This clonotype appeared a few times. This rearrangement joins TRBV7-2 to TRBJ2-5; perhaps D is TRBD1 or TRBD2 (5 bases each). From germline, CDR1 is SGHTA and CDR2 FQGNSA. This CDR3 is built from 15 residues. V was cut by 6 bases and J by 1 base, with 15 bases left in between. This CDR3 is CASSYSGALQETQYF. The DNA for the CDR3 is TGTGCCAGCAGTTACTCCGGGGCCCTCCAAGAGACCCAGTACTTC.

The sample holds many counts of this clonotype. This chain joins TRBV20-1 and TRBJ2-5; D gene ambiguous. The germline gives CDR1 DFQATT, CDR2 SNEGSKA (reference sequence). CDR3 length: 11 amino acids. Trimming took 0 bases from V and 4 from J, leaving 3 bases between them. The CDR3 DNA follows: TGCAGTGCTAGAGATAGAGAGACCCAGTACTTC. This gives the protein CSARDRETQYF.

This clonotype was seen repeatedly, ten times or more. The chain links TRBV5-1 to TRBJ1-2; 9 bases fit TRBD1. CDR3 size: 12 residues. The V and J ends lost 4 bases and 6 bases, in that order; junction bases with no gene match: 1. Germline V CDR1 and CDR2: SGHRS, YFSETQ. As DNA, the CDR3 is TGCGCCAGCAGCCGGGACAGGGATGGCTACACCTTC. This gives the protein CASSRDRDGYTF.

CDR3 protein: CSARTGRVNTEAFF. CDR3 nucleotides: TGCAGCGCCCGGACAGGGCGAGTGAACACTGAAGCTTTCTTT. The V gene is TRBV29-1, the J gene TRBJ1-1; 8 nucleotides match TRBD1. The V gene's germline CDR1 is SQVTM and CDR2 ANQGSEA. The CDR3 has 14 residues. J lost 0 bases, V lost 7 bases, and 7 bases had no gene match.

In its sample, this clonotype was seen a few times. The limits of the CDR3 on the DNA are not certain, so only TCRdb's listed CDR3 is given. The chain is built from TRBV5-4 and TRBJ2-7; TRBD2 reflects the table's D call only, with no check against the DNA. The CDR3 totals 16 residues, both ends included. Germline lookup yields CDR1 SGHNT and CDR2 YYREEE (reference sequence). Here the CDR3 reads CASSLGPNRPWASGNF.

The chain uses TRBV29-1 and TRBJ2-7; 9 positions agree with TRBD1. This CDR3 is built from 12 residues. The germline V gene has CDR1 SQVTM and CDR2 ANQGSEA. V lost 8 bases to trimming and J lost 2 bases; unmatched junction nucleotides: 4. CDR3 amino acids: CSTGTGTYEQYF. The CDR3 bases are TGCAGCACCGGGACAGGGACCTACGAGCAGTACTTC.